This TCR beta chain was profiled in a study of T cells after yellow fever vaccination. This clonotype was seen only a few times. One entry per CDR3 protein results from TCRdb running MiXCR on the 5' RACE reads. The data contain about 330,000 distinct CDR3 sequences, about 6.6% of them seen just once; the ten biggest clones take up around 17%. Trimming at V came to 1 base and at J to 10 bases, leaving 0 bases not matched to a gene. The germline V gene has CDR1 SSHAT and CDR2 FNYEAQ (reference sequence). The length of the CDR3 is 14 residues. V is TRBV7-7 and J is TRBJ2-1; 14 bases map to TRBD2. The clonotype originates from a young man who received the YFV17D yellow fever vaccine. This sample comprised PBMCs, obtained about 49 days after the first yellow fever vaccination. Written as DNA, the CDR3 is TGTGCCAGCAGCTTAGGACTAGCGGGGGGGGAGCAGTTCTTC. This gives the protein CASSLGLAGGEQFF.